This entry lists 10 T cell receptor beta chains sequenced from one sample in a study of metastatic and nonmetastatic thyroid tumors. TCRdb re-called the PCR reads via MiXCR. The data contain 24,000 or so clones, about 13% of them singletons. The entire patient cohort was treatment-naive prior to thyroid surgery. The specimen was blood. The origin of the receptors is a female donor with papillary thyroid cancer or a benign thyroid nodule (not recorded which). Some clones in this sample may be carry-over from other donors' samples.

This clone was picked up many times. The J gene is TRBJ2-7, the V gene TRBV28, with 9 bases fitting TRBD1. The CDR3 consists of 15 residues. The germline gives CDR1 MDHEN, CDR2 SYDVKM. The junction had 12 bases not matched to a gene; V was cut back by 6 bases and J by 6 bases. The chain's CDR3 is CASSTRGQGRSEQYF. CDR3 DNA: TGTGCCAGCAGCACCCGGGGACAGGGACGTTCCGAGCAGTACTTC.

In this sample, this clone turned up many times. The V and J genes are TRBV9 and TRBJ1-4; D perhaps matches TRBD1 (6 bases). CDR1 and CDR2 from the germline V gene are SGDLS and YYNGEE. The germline V and J ends were trimmed by 4 bases and 7 bases, with 17 bases remaining between them. This CDR3 has 15 amino acids. The CDR3 spells CASSRRWGGGEKLFF. The CDR3 DNA follows: TGTGCCAGCAGCCGGAGATGGGGGGGCGGTGAAAAACTGTTTTTT.

This clone was found many times. This chain uses TRBV5-8 with TRBJ1-4; D perhaps matches TRBD1 (5 bases). Between the trimmed V and J ends, which lost 3 bases and 0 bases, there was a span of 9 bases. Germline loops: CDR1 SGHTS, CDR2 YDEGEE. There are 15 residues in the CDR3. CDR3 in DNA: TGTGCCAGCAGCTGGGGCAGTGCAACTAATGAAAAACTGTTTTTT. Translated: CASSWGSATNEKLFF.

This clone was recorded many times. The chain recombines TRBV30 with TRBJ2-6; TRBD1 matches at 7 bases. Germline V gene lookup returns CDR1 GTSNPN and CDR2 SVGIG (reference sequence). The CDR3 totals 17 residues. The junction had 8 bases not matched to a gene; V was cut back by 3 bases and J by 0 bases. As DNA, the CDR3 is TGTGCCTGGAGGGGCCGGGACAGCCTCTCTGGGGCCAACGTCCTGACTTTC. Amino acid sequence: CAWRGRDSLSGANVLTF.

This clone was seen ten or more times. The rearrangement links TRBV4-2 to TRBJ2-3; a weak D match, TRBD2 (5 bases). V was trimmed by 1 base and J by 0 bases, leaving 5 bases between them. This CDR3 has 14 residues. Germline values: CDR1 LGHNA, CDR2 YNFKEQ. The CDR3 region has the DNA TGTGCCAGCAGCCAAGGGACTAGCACAGATACGCAGTATTTT. Translating gives CASSQGTSTDTQYF.

The chain's CDR3 is CASSYKGADTEAFF. For the CDR3, the DNA is TGTGCCAGCAGTTATAAAGGGGCGGACACTGAAGCTTTCTTT. The chain uses TRBV6-2 or TRBV6-3 and TRBJ1-1, with D perhaps TRBD1 (5 bases). CDR3 length: 14 residues. Germline CDR1 MNHEY, CDR2 SVGEGT. V lost 3 bases to trimming and J lost 3 bases, with 11 bases between them.

This clone was recorded at least ten times. The gene calls are TRBV27 and TRBJ2-6, with no clear D. The germline gives CDR1 MNHEY, CDR2 SMNVEV (reference sequence). The V gene lost 0 bases and the J gene lost 3 bases, with 15 bases spanning the gap. This CDR3 has 18 residues. The CDR3 protein is CASSLSVVSGFGANVLTF. CDR3 bases: TGTGCCAGCAGTTTATCGGTTGTGTCTGGGTTTGGGGCCAACGTCCTGACTTTC.

This clone was counted ten times or more. The gene calls are TRBV20-1 and TRBJ2-7; TRBD1 agrees at 8 bases. Germline CDR1 and CDR2: DFQATT and SNEGSKA (reference sequence). The CDR3 sequence is 13 residues long. The junction had 6 bases not matched to a gene; V was cut back by 4 bases and J by 4 bases. The CDR3 loop is CSAMGRGRYEQYF. The CDR3, as DNA: TGCAGTGCTATGGGCAGGGGGCGATACGAGCAGTACTTC.

Relative to its sample, this clone is medium-sized. The chain joins TRBV4-1 to TRBJ2-7; D is perhaps TRBD1 or TRBD2 (5 bases each). Germline V CDR1 and CDR2: MGHRA, YSYEKL. The CDR3 has 14 amino acids. Trimming stripped 4 bases from V and 4 bases from J, with 14 bases between. The CDR3 nucleotides read TGCGCCAGCAGCCGGGGCACTAGTGATTACGAGCAGTACTTC. It specifies CASSRGTSDYEQYF.

This clone was found many times. The chain links TRBV7-2 to TRBJ2-7; 9 bases map to TRBD2. This CDR3 is 15 amino acids long. Germline V gene sequence: CDR1 SGHTA, CDR2 FQGNSA. With 3 bases clipped from V and 0 bases from J, the junction kept 3 bases outside the gene matches. The CDR3 bases are TGTGCCAGCAGCTTTACTAGCGGGCGCTCCTACGAGCAGTACTTC. It translates to CASSFTSGRSYEQYF. The complete variable domain, with remaining parts taken from reference TRBV7-2 and TRBJ2-7, reads GAGVSQSPSNKVTEKGKDVELRCDPISGHTALYWYRQSLGQGLEFLIYFQGNSAPDKSGLPSDRFSAERTGGSVSTLTIQRTQQEDSAVYLCASSFTSGRSYEQYFGPGTRLTVT.